The table lists the clone carrying this TCR beta chain with a count of one. TCRdb called the RT-PCR reads again in MiXCR, with one record for every CDR3 protein. The sample has more than 550,000 distinct CDR3 sequences; 14% are singletons. CDR3 length: 13 residues. Per the germline V gene, CDR1 is DFQATT and CDR2 is SNEGSKA (reference sequence). V gave up 1 base and J gave up 5 bases, with 11 bases separating them. The V call is TRBV20-1, the J call TRBJ1-1; D gene ambiguous. The sequence was collected from a female donor in good health, serving as a healthy control. Sequencing was carried out using memory CD4+ T cells from blood. CDR3 sequence: CSARGGLWTEAFF. CDR3 nucleotide sequence: TGCAGTGCTAGAGGAGGACTGTGGACTGAAGCTTTCTTT.